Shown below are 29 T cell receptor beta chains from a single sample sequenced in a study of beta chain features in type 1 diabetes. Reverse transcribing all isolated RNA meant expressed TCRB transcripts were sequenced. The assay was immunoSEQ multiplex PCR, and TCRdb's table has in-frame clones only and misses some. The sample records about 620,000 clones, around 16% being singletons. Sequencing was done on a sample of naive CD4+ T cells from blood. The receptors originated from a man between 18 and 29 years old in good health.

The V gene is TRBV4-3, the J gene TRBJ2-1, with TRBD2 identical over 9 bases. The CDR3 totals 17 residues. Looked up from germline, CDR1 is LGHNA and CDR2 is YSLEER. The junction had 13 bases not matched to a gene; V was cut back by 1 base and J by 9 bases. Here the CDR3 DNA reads TGCGCCAGCAGCCAAGCCAAGGTCGGTAGCGGGAGCAGTGAGCAGTTCTTC. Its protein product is CASSQAKVGSGSSEQFF.

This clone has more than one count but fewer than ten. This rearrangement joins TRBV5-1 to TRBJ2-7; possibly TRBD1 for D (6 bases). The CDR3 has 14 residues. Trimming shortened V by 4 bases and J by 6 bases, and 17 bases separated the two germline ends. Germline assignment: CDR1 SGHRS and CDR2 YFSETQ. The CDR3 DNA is TGCGCCAGCAGCATGGCCGGGACATCGGGCGAGCAGTACTTC. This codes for CASSMAGTSGEQYF. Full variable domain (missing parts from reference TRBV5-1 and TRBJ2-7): KAGVTQTPRYLIKTRGQQVTLSCSPISGHRSVSWYQQTPGQGLQFLFEYFSETQRNKGNFPGRFSGRQFSNSRSEMNVSTLELGDSALYLCASSMAGTSGEQYFGPGTRLTVT.

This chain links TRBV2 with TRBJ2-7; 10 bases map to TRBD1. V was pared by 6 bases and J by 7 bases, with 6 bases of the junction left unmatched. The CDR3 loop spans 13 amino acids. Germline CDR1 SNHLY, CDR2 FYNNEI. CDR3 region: CASSRDRGKEQYF. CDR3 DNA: TGTGCCAGCAGCAGGGACAGGGGCAAAGAGCAGTACTTC. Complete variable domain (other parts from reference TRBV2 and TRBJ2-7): EPEVTQTPSHQVTQMGQEVILRCVPISNHLYFYWYRQILGQKVEFLVSFYNNEISEKSEIFDDQFSVERPDGSNFTLKIRSTKLEDSAMYFCASSRDRGKEQYFGPGTRLTVT.

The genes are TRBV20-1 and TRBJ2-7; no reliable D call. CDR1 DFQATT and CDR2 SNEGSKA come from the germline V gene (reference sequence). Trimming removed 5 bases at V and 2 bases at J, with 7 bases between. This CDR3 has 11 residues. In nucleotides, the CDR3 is TGCAGTGCTTTGAAAACCTACGAGCAGTACTTC. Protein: CSALKTYEQYF.

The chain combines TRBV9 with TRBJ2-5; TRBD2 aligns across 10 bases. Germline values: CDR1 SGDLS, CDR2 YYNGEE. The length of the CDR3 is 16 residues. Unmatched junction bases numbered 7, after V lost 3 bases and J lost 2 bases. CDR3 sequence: CASSAGGLARQETQYF. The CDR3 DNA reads TGTGCCAGCAGCGCGGGGGGACTAGCGCGGCAAGAGACCCAGTACTTC.

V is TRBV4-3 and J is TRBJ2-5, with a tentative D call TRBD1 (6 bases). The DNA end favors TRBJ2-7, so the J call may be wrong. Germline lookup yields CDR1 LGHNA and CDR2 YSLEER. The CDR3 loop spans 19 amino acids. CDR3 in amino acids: CASSQAVGQSLRSGNEQYF. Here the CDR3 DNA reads TGCGCCAGCAGCCAAGCGGTTGGACAGTCGTTGCGATCGGGGAACGAGCAGTACTTC.

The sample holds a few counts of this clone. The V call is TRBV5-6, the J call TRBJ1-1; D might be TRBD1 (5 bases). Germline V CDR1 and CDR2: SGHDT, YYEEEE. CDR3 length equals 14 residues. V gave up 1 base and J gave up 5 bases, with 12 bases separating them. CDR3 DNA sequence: TGTGCCAGCAGCTTGTTCCGGGGCTGGACTGAAGCTTTCTTT. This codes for CASSLFRGWTEAFF.

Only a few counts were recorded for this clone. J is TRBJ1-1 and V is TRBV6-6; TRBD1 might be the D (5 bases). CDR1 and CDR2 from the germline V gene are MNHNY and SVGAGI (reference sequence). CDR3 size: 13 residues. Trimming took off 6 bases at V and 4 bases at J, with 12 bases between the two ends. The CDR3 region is CASSSQGGTEAFF. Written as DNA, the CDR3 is TGTGCCAGCAGCTCCCAGGGCGGCACTGAAGCTTTCTTT.

The chain's CDR3 is CASSQGTSWGETQYF. CDR3 nucleotide sequence: TGCGCCAGCAGCCAGGGGACTTCCTGGGGGGAGACCCAGTACTTC. V and J are TRBV4-3 and TRBJ2-5; weak D call: TRBD2 (6 bases). This CDR3 contains 15 residues. V lost 3 bases to trimming and J lost 5 bases, with 16 bases between them. CDR1 is LGHNA, CDR2 YSLEER, per germline.

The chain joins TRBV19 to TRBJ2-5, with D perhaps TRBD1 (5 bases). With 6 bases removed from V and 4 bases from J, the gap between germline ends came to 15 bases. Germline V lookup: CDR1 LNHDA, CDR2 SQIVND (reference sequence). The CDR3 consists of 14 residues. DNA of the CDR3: TGTGCCAGTAGGAAGGACACAAGGGGAGAGACCCAGTACTTC. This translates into CASRKDTRGETQYF.

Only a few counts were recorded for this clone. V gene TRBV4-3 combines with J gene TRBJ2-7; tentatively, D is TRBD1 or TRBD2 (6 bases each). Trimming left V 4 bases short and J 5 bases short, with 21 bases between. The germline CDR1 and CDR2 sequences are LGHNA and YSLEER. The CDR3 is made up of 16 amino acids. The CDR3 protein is CASSPSERGASHEQYF. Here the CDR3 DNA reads TGCGCCAGCAGCCCGTCCGAGAGGGGGGCGAGCCACGAGCAGTACTTC.

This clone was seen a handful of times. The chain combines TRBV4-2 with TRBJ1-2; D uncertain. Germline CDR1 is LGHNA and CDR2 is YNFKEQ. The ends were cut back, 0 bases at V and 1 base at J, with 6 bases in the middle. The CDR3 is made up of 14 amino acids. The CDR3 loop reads CASSQDLLNYGYTF. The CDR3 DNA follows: TGTGCCAGCAGCCAAGATCTACTTAACTATGGCTACACCTTC.

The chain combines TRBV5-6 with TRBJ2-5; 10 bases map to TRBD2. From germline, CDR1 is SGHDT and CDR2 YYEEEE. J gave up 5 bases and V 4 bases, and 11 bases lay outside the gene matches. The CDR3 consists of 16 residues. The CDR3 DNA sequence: TGTGCCAGCAGCGCCAGACTAGCGGGCAACCGGGAGACCCAGTACTTC. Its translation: CASSARLAGNRETQYF.

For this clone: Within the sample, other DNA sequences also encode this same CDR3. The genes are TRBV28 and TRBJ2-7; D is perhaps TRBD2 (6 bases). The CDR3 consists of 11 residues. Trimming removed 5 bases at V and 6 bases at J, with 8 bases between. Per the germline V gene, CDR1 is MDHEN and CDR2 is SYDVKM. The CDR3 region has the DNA TGTGCCAGCAGTCCGCGGGGCGAGCAGTACTTC. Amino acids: CASSPRGEQYF.

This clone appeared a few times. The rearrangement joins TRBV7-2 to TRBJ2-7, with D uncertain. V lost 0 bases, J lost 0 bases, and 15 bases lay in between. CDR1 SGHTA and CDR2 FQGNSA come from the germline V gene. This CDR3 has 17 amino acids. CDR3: CASSLAIVRRSSYEQYF. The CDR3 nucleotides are TGTGCCAGCAGCTTAGCTATAGTTCGGCGGAGCTCCTACGAGCAGTACTTC.

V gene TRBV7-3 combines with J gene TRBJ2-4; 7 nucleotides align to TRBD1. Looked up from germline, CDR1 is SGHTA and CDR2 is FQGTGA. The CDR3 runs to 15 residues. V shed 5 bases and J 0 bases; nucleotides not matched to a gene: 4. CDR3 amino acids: CASSRQGLAKNIQYF. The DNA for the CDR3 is TGTGCCAGCAGCCGACAGGGTTTAGCCAAAAACATTCAGTACTTC.

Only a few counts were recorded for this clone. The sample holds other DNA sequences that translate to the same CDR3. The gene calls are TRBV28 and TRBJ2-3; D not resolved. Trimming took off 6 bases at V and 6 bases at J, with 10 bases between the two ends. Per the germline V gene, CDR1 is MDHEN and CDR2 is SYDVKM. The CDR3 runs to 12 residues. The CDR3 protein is CASSLRVDTQYF. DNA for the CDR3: TGTGCCAGCAGCCTCAGAGTGGATACGCAGTATTTT.

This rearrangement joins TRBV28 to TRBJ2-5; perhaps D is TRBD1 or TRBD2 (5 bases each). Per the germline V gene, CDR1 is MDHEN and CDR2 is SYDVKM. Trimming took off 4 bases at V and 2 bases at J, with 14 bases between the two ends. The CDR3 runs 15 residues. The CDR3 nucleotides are TGTGCCAGCAGTTCCCGGGACCTCACTCAAGAGACCCAGTACTTC. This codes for CASSSRDLTQETQYF.

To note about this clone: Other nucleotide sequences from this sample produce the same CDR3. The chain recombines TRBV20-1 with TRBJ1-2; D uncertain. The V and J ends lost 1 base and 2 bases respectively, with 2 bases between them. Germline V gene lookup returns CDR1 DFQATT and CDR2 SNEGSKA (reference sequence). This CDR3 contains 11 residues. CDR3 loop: CSARVNYGYTF. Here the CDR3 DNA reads TGCAGTGCTAGAGTGAACTATGGCTACACCTTC.

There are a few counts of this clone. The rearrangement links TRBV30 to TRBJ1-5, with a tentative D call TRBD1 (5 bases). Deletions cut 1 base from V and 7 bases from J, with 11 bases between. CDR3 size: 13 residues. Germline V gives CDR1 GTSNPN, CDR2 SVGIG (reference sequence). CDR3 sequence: CAWSEGTGQPQHF. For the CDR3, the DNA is TGTGCCTGGAGTGAGGGGACCGGGCAGCCCCAGCATTTT.

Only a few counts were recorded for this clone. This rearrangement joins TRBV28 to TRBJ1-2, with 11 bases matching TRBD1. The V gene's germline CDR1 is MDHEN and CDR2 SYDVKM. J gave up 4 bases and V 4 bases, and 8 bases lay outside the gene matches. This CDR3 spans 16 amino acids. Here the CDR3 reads CASSSPGQGGGYGYTF. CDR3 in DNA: TGTGCCAGCAGTTCTCCGGGACAGGGGGGTGGCTATGGCTACACCTTC.

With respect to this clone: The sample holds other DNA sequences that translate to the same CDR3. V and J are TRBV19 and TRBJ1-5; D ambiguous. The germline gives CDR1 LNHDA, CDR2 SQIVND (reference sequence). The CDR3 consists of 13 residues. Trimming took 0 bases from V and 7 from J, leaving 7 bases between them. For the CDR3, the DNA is TGTGCCAGTAGTATAGAACGGAACCAGCCCCAGCATTTT. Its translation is CASSIERNQPQHF.

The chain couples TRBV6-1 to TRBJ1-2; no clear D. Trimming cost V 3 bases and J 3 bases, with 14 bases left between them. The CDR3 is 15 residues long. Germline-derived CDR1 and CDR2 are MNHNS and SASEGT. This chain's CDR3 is CASSEAGRTDYGYTF. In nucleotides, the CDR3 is TGTGCCAGCAGTGAGGCCGGGAGAACCGACTATGGCTACACCTTC.

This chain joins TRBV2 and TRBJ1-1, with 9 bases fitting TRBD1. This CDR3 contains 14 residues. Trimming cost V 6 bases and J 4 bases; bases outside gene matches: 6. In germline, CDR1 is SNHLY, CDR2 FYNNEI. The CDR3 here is CASSLQGAVTEAFF. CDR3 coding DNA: TGTGCCAGCAGCTTACAGGGGGCTGTCACTGAAGCTTTCTTT.

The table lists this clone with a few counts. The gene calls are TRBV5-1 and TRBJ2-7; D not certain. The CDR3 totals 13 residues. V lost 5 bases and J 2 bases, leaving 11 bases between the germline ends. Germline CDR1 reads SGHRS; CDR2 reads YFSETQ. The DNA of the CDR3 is TGCGCCAGCAGTATCGGGTCTACCTACGAGCAGTACTTC. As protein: CASSIGSTYEQYF.

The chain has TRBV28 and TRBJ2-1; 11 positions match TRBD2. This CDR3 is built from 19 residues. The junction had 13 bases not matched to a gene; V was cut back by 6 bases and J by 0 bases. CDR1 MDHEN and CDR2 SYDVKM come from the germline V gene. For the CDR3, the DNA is TGTGCCAGCAGGATGATAGGGCTAGCGGGGGGACGCTCCTACAATGAGCAGTTCTTC. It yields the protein CASRMIGLAGGRSYNEQFF.

The CDR3 sequence: CASSLPGRENSPLHF. The CDR3 nucleotides read TGTGCCAGCAGCTTACCGGGACGGGAGAATTCACCCCTCCACTTT. The rearrangement links TRBV5-4 to TRBJ1-6; tentative D call: TRBD1 (5 bases). Germline V lookup: CDR1 SGHNT, CDR2 YYREEE (reference sequence). V lost 2 bases, J lost 7 bases, and 13 bases lay in between. CDR3 length: 15 residues.

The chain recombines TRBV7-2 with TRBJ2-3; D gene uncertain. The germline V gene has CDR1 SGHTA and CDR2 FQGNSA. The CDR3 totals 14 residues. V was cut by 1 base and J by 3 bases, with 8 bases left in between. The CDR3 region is CASSLVRVTDTQYF. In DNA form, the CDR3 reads TGTGCCAGCAGCTTAGTAAGGGTTACAGATACGCAGTATTTT.

This CDR3 reads CASSEVDRNSPLHF. DNA for the CDR3: TGTGCCAGCAGTGAGGTAGACCGTAATTCACCCCTCCACTTT. This rearrangement joins TRBV6-1 to TRBJ1-6; no firm D call. CDR3 length: 14 amino acids. From germline, CDR1 is MNHNS and CDR2 SASEGT. V lost 3 bases and J lost 6, with 9 bases in between.